The table lists the clone carrying this TCR beta chain with a count of one. Germline V gene data show CDR1 as MGHDK and CDR2 as SYGVNS. V was shortened by 2 bases and J by 6 bases, with 13 bases between the two germline ends. The CDR3 covers 14 residues. This specimen belongs to a study of blood T cell repertoires in COVID-19. Background on the study: Spain, Italy and the United States supplied samples that represented acute and convalescent COVID-19. In each case, the material was cDNA or gDNA derived from T cells, B-cell-depleted T cells, or PBMCs.

Sequenced by immunoSEQ multiplex PCR; TCRdb stores in-frame clones only, minus some. The repertoire holds around 200,000 clones, with just over 85% as singletons. The TCR was taken from an elderly man with acute or convalescent COVID-19. The chain recombines TRBV25-1 with TRBJ1-2; no firm D call. Sequenced material: peripheral blood. CDR3 region: CASSEEGRINGYTF. CDR3 sequence (DNA): TGTGCCAGCAGTGAAGAGGGCAGAATTAATGGCTACACCTTC.